The T cell receptor beta chain described here comes from a study of blood T cell repertoires in COVID-19. Study at large: T cells, B-cell-depleted T cells, or PBMCs supplied cDNA or gDNA.

Original analysis: Reference gene primer amplification yielded estimated nucleated cell counts. The data were produced by immunoSEQ multiplex PCR, yet TCRdb's version contains in-frame clones alone and is incomplete. The DNA gave D and trimming, while V, J and clone size come from that table. The table records approximately 150,000 clones, under 85% of them present only once. The CDR3 is made up of 18 amino acids. The J segment lost 5 bases and the V segment lost 5 bases, leaving 16 bases of the junction unmatched. CDR1 and CDR2 (germline): SNHLY, FYNNEI. This clone is a singleton in its sample. Sequenced input: peripheral blood. V usage is TRBV2 and J usage is TRBJ1-2, with TRBD1 identical over 11 bases. The clonotype comes from a man in his 70s who had recovered from COVID-19. Here the CDR3 DNA reads TGTGCCAGCAGTCCCCGGACAGGGGGCGGTCAGGCGTCTTATGGCTACACCTTC. Its protein product is CASSPRTGGGQASYGYTF. Variable domain in full (rest from reference TRBV2 and TRBJ1-2): EPEVTQTPSHQVTQMGQEVILRCVPISNHLYFYWYRQILGQKVEFLVSFYNNEISEKSEIFDDQFSVERPDGSNFTLKIRSTKLEDSAMYFCASSPRTGGGQASYGYTFGSGTRLTVV.